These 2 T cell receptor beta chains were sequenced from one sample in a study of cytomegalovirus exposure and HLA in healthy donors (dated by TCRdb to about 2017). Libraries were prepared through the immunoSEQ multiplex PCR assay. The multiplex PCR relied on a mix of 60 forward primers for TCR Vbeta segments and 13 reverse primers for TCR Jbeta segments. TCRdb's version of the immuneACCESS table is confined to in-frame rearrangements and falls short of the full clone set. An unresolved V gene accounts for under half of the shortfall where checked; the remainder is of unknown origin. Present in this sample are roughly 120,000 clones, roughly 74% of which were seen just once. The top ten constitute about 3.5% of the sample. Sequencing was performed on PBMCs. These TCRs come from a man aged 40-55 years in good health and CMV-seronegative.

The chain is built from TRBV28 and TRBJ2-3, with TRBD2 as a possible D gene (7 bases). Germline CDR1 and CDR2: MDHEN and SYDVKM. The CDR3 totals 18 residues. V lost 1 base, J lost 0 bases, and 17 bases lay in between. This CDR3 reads CASSLFDGGHTSTDTQYF. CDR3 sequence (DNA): TGTGCCAGCAGTTTATTTGACGGGGGGCATACTAGCACAGATACGCAGTATTTT.

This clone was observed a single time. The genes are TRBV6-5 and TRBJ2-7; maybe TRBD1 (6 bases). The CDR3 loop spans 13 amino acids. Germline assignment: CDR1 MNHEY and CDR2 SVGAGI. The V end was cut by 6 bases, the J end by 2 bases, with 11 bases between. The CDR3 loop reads CASRLRGTYEQYF. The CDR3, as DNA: TGTGCCAGCAGGTTGAGGGGGACCTACGAGCAGTACTTC.